The present T cell receptor beta chain was sequenced within a study of T cell responses to AZD1222 COVID-19 vaccine. General study findings and limits: Dominant CD4 TCR responses targeted spike regions 160-218 and 743-854. Females outnumbered males among donors, who were mostly white British; clonal diversity was possibly underestimated.

TCRdb keeps only in-frame clones here, not all; method: immunoSEQ multiplex PCR. In the table there are some 84,000 clones, 80% to 90% of which are singletons. Comments on this clone: The antigen is not known.

Germline V gives CDR1 MDHEN, CDR2 SYDVKM. V lost 5 bases and J lost 5; bases outside the gene matches: 11. This CDR3 contains 17 residues. J is TRBJ2-1 and V is TRBV28; 11 bases match TRBD2. The receptor comes from an adult in good health. The sample in question was peripheral blood, obtained on day 0 of AZD1222 vaccination. The CDR3 coding sequence is TGTGCCAGCAGTCCGCCCGGGACTAGCGGATCAAACAATGAGCAGTTCTTC. Amino acid sequence: CASSPPGTSGSNNEQFF.